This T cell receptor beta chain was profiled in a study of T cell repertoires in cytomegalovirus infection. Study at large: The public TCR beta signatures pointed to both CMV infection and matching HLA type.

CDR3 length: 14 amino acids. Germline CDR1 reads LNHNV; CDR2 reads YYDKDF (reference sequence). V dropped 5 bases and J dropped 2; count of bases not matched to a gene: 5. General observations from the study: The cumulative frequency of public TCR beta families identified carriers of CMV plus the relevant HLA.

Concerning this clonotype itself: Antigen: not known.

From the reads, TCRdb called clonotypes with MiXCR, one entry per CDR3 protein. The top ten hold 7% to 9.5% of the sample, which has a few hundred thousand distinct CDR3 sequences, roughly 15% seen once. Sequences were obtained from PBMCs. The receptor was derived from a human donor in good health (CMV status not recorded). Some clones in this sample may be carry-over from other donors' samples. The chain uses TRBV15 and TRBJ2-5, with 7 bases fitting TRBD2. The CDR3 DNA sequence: TGTGCCACCAGCGGCGGGGGAGGACAAGAGACCCAGTACTTC. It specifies CATSGGGGQETQYF.